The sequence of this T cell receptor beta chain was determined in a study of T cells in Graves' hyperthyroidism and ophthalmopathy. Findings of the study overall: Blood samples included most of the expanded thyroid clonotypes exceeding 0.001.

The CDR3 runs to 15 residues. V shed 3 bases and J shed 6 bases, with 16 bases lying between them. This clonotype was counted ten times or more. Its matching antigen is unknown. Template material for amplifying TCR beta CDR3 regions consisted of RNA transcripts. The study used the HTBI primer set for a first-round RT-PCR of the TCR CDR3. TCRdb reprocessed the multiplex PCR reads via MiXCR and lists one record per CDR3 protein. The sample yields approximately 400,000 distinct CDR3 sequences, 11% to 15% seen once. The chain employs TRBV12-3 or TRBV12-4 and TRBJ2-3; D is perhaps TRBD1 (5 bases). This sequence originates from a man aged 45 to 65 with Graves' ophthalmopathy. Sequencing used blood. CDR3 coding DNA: TGTGCCAGCAGTTTCGGCCCTGGGGCGGCGGATACGCAGTATTTT. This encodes CASSFGPGAADTQYF.